This entry lists 5 T cell receptor beta chains sequenced from one sample in a study of blood T cell repertoires in COVID-19 (dated by TCRdb to about 2020). Receptor libraries were prepared by the immunoSEQ multiplex PCR assay. Sourced from immuneACCESS, this table was stored by TCRdb with only in-frame sequences that have V and J called. A share of the clones is absent; for the studies checked, an unresolved V gene accounts for under half, and the remainder has no known explanation. This sample lists under 350,000 clones; 86% were detected once. The top ten clonotypes cover 2.6% of the sample. Sample: PBMCs or T cells enriched from blood (not recorded which). The receptor set was obtained from a woman between 18 and 29 years old who had recovered from COVID-19.

The chain is built from TRBV7-3 and TRBJ2-1; no firm D call. Per germline, CDR1 SGHTA and CDR2 FQGTGA. Trimming cost V 2 bases and J 0 bases, with 11 bases left between them. The CDR3 covers 16 residues. The CDR3 loop reads CASSLAPFSSYNEQFF. The CDR3 DNA follows: TGTGCCAGCAGCTTAGCGCCCTTTAGCTCCTACAATGAGCAGTTCTTC.

The chain has TRBV10-3 and TRBJ1-1; D perhaps matches TRBD1 (6 bases). The CDR3 is made up of 14 amino acids. V gave up 6 bases and J gave up 0 bases, with 11 bases separating them. The germline V gene has CDR1 ENHRY and CDR2 SYGVKD. The CDR3, as DNA: TGTGCCATCAGCGTACAGGGCCTGAACACTGAAGCTTTCTTT. Translated: CAISVQGLNTEAFF.

This chain uses TRBV19 with TRBJ1-2; D is uncertain. CDR1 LNHDA and CDR2 SQIVND come from the germline V gene (reference sequence). The CDR3 loop spans 12 amino acids. Trimming shortened V by 8 bases and J by 3 bases, and 10 bases separated the two germline ends. CDR3 in amino acids: CASSDRDYGYTF. The CDR3 DNA sequence: TGTGCCAGTTCCGACCGGGACTATGGCTACACCTTC. Looking up the rest from reference TRBV19 and TRBJ1-2 gives the full variable domain: DGGITQSPKYLFRKEGQNVTLSCEQNLNHDAMYWYRQDPGQGLRLIYYSQIVNDFQKGDIAEGYSVSREKKESFPLTVTSAQKNPTAFYLCASSDRDYGYTFGSGTRLTVV.

Here the CDR3 reads CSVKIQGATEAFF. As DNA, the CDR3 is TGCAGCGTTAAGATCCAGGGGGCAACTGAAGCTTTCTTT. The genes are TRBV29-1 and TRBJ1-1, with 8 bases fitting TRBD1. The CDR3 is 13 residues long. The junction had 7 bases not matched to a gene; V was cut back by 5 bases and J by 5 bases. Germline V gene lookup returns CDR1 SQVTM and CDR2 ANQGSEA.

This clone has only a few counts. Other DNA variants within this sample encode the same CDR3. CDR3: CASSPGGGRAFF. For the CDR3, the DNA is TGTGCCAGCAGCCCCGGGGGGGGTCGGGCTTTCTTT. This chain connects TRBV11-3 to TRBJ1-1; weak D call: TRBD1 (5 bases). Trimming shortened V by 5 bases and J by 11 bases, and 15 bases separated the two germline ends. The CDR3 is 12 amino acids. Germline V gene sequence: CDR1 SGHNT, CDR2 YENEEA.